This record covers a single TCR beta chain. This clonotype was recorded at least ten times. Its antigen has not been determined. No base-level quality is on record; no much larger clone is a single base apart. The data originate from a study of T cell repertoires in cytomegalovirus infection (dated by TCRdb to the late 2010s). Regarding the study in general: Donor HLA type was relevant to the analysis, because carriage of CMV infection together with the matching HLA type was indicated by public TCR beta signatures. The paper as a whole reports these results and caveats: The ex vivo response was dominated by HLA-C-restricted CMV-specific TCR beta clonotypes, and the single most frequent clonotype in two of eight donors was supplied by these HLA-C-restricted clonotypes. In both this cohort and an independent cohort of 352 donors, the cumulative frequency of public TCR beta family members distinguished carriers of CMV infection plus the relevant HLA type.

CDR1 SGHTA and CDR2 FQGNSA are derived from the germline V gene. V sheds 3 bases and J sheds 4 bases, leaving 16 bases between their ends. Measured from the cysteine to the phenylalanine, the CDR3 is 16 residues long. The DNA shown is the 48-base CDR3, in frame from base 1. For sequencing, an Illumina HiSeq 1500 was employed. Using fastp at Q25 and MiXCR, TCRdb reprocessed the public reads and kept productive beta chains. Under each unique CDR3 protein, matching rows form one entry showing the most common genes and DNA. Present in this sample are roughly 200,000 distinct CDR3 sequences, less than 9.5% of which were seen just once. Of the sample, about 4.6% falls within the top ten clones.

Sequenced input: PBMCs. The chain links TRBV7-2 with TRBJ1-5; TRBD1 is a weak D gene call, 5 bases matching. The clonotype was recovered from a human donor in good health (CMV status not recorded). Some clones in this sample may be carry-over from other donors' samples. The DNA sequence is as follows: TGTGCCAGCAGCTTTCCCACCGGGGCCTGGAATCAGCCCCAGCATTTT. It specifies CASSFPTGAWNQPQHF.